Listed below are T cell receptor beta chains from one sample, sequenced in a study of cytomegalovirus exposure and HLA in healthy donors. Libraries were prepared by immunoSEQ multiplex PCR; TCRdb keeps only in-frame clonotypes and omits some of them. The sample lists under 200,000 clones; around nine tenths were seen once. Sample: PBMCs. These receptors were obtained from a man aged 18 to 29 in good health and CMV-seropositive. The CDR3 runs from the conserved cysteine through the conserved F or W. A D gene is named only where the DNA matches it firmly.

v_gene: TRBV30; j_gene: TRBJ2-3; d_gene: .; CDR3aa: CAWATESTDTQYF
v_gene: TRBV4-2; j_gene: TRBJ2-1; d_gene: TRBD2; CDR3aa: CASSQDLGLAGRNEQFF
v_gene: TRBV7-9; j_gene: TRBJ2-5; d_gene: TRBD2; CDR3aa: CASSRIGLAGGGETQYF
v_gene: TRBV5-6; j_gene: TRBJ2-3; d_gene: TRBD1; CDR3aa: CASSTGQGADTQYF
v_gene: TRBV5-1; j_gene: TRBJ2-7; d_gene: TRBD2; CDR3aa: CASSLGLVSLTYEQYF
v_gene: TRBV13; j_gene: TRBJ2-2; d_gene: .; CDR3aa: CASSRRSGELFF
v_gene: TRBV30; j_gene: TRBJ1-3; d_gene: TRBD1; CDR3aa: CAWKRTGTGDGNTIYF
v_gene: TRBV27; j_gene: TRBJ2-7; d_gene: TRBD2; CDR3aa: CASSLSFSGYSYEQYF
v_gene: TRBV5-5; j_gene: TRBJ1-2; d_gene: .; CDR3aa: CASSLDGVDYGYTF
v_gene: TRBV18; j_gene: TRBJ2-1; d_gene: .; CDR3aa: CASSPRRSRSYNEQFF
v_gene: TRBV5-1; j_gene: TRBJ2-3; d_gene: TRBD2; CDR3aa: CASSQGLAGVGDTQYF
v_gene: TRBV6-5; j_gene: TRBJ2-7; d_gene: TRBD1; CDR3aa: CASGRAGGNEQYF
v_gene: TRBV5-4; j_gene: TRBJ2-7; d_gene: TRBD2; CDR3aa: CASSPGLGTYEQYF
v_gene: TRBV6-5; j_gene: TRBJ1-2; d_gene: .; CDR3aa: CASSAHDSSFRYTF
v_gene: TRBV7-3; j_gene: TRBJ2-1; d_gene: TRBD2; CDR3aa: CASSWASGRIPNEQFF
v_gene: TRBV15; j_gene: TRBJ2-1; d_gene: .; CDR3aa: CATSRDLQGFDEQFF
v_gene: TRBV25-1; j_gene: TRBJ2-1; d_gene: TRBD1; CDR3aa: CASSPRKGQGSYNEQFF
v_gene: TRBV5-1; j_gene: TRBJ1-2; d_gene: .; CDR3aa: CASSLDHTANYGYTF
v_gene: TRBV28; j_gene: TRBJ2-6; d_gene: .; CDR3aa: CASSQHPQAGANVLTF
v_gene: TRBV11-2; j_gene: TRBJ1-3; d_gene: .; CDR3aa: CASSFLEGTFWSGNTIYF
v_gene: TRBV28; j_gene: TRBJ2-1; d_gene: .; CDR3aa: CASSLDRFGALNEQFF
v_gene: TRBV27; j_gene: TRBJ2-7; d_gene: TRBD2; CDR3aa: CASSLGLAGESYEQYF
v_gene: TRBV30; j_gene: TRBJ2-7; d_gene: TRBD2; CDR3aa: CAWTGGSPYEQYF
v_gene: TRBV21-1; j_gene: TRBJ1-5; d_gene: .; CDR3aa: CASSKVHRRYSNQPQHF
v_gene: TRBV27; j_gene: TRBJ1-4; d_gene: TRBD1; CDR3aa: CASSPGQGTEKLFF
v_gene: TRBV6-5; j_gene: TRBJ2-7; d_gene: TRBD2; CDR3aa: CATRGAGGYEQYF